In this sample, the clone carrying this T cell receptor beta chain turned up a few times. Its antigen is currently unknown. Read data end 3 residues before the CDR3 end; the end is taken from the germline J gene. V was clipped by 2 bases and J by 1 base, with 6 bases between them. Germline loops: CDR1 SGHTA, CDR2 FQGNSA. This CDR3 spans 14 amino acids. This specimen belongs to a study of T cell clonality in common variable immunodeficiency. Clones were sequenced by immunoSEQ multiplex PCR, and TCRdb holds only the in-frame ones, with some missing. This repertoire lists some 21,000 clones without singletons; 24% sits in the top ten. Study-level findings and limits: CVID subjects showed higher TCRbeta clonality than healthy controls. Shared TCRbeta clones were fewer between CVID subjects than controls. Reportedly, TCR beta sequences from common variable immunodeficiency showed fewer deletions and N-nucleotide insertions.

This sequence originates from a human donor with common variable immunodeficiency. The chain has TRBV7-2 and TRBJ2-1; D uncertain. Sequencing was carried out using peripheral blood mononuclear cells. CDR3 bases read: TGTGCCAGCAGCTTAAGGTGGTCCTACAATGAG. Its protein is CASSLRWSYNE. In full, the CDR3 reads CASSLRWSYNEQFF.